This T cell receptor beta chain stems from a study of cytomegalovirus exposure and HLA in healthy donors (TCRdb year 2017). With respect to the entire study: An earlier analysis of approximately 600 of the donors reported 250 to 350 Gb of sequence data and about 100 million unique TCR beta sequences from about 179 million T cells. The aim of the study was to test whether cataloging public T cell receptors could identify signatures of past pathogen exposure. The study combined high-throughput TCR immunosequencing, statistical association of individual TCRs with disease status, and machine learning to predict cytomegalovirus infection status. Among about 400 genotyped donors of the cohort, an average of about 220,000 unique TCR beta nucleotide sequences was sequenced per donor, of which 15% to 20% were non-productive. The number of donors typed differed by locus, with roughly 629-640 for A, B, C, DRB1 and DQB1, around 500 for DQA1, approximately 580 for DPA1, and some 470 for DPB1. An early release that covered 500 to 800 HLA-typed donors contained about 300 gigabases of sequencing data and some 87 million unique TCR sequences. Both class I and class II loci were covered by HLA typing, at four-digit resolution. All discovery cohort repertoires had been generated using a single sequencing platform. Donor age, sex, ethnicity and CMV serostatus were compiled together with the repertoire data. Genome-wide SNP genotypes for about 55% of the 666 donors were used in a later genetic analysis, which treated that subset as a discovery cohort. In addition to the first cohort of approximately 650 subjects, a separate validation cohort of around 110 different subjects was used. Rather than drawing on any new phenotypic data, the later analysis identified candidate immune exposures from TCR beta sequences and the way those sequences occurred across donors. To decide whether each TCR beta V gene segment behaved as functional or pseudogenic, an earlier analysis of some 540 of the donors relied on high-throughput TCR beta sequencing. To study patterns of TCR occurrence, a later analysis re-analyzed previously published TCR beta repertoires from just over 650 donors and added high-resolution HLA genotyping. Of the approximately 400 genotyped donors, 70% to 90% were placed in the genetic ancestry cluster associated with self-reported Caucasian donors. Because of strong linkage in the cohort, a handful of DR-DQ haplotypes were treated as single units for association and clustering. The study used immunosequencing to profile the T cell repertoires of approximately 630 subjects and linked those repertoires to cytomegalovirus serostatus. What the study reported, not specific to this receptor: Strong co-occurrence of HLA alleles, especially DR and DQ, made assigning TCR associations to individual alleles difficult. While some public TCRs were present in many individuals, most TCR sequences turned up only very rarely across donors. A further reported finding was that TCR beta sequences accurately predicted the HLA-A and HLA-B alleles for most subjects in the first cohort. A later analysis found that HLA-associated TCR beta chains were more clonally expanded and had lower generation probabilities than equally common non-associated chains. A later analysis reported that several top co-occurrence clusters appeared linked to parvovirus B19, influenza, CMV and Epstein-Barr virus. The 87-base-pair reads could not distinguish some IMGT-functional V segments, including TRBV6-2 and TRBV6-3, so those segments were excluded. A total of 164 TCR beta chains were listed by the study as associated with cytomegalovirus. A cluster of highly shared sequence variants was judged likely to represent a technical artifact of the sequencing pipeline. Linkage disequilibrium might explain the correlated functional status among segregating V segments, but an unknown experimental factor could not be excluded. Presence/absence analyses assumed roughly uniform sequencing depth across donors, an assumption that may not hold. In a later analysis, the rate of TCR association differed among HLA loci, with DRB1 alleles having the most associated TCRs and HLA-C alleles having the fewest. Only TCR beta chains were sequenced in this cohort, and the absence of alpha or paired-chain data limited detectable features. Because counts were too low, about 18 rarely observed V segments, including chromosome 9 orphons, were excluded from the earlier analysis of a few hundred of the donors. In a later genetic analysis, a missense DCLRE1C variant was associated with V-gene and J-gene trimming of TCR beta chains, and the association was replicated in an independent cohort. Specific HLA alleles were associated with roughly 16,000 TCR beta sequences at a false discovery rate of 0.05 in a later analysis. In both the original and validation cohorts, the classifier was reported to diagnose cytomegalovirus status with high specificity and sensitivity. CMV serostatus was the only immune exposure information available for the cohort. In an earlier analysis of several hundred of the donors, most TCR beta V segments were observed in productive rearrangements about 90% or about 30% of the time, broadly matching IMGT annotations. The authors suggested that the approach could potentially be generalized to other disease states and immunological phenotypes. Three of the identified cytomegalovirus-associated TCR beta chains were confirmed in vitro to be specific for cytomegalovirus antigens. A later analysis found that most CMV-associated TCR beta chains appeared HLA-restricted, with HLA associations seemingly driven largely by CMV exposure. According to a later genetic analysis, donors in an Asian-associated ancestry cluster had fewer N-insertions in productive TCRs than the approximately 670-donor mean. Because HLA typing was unavailable for some donors at each locus, only the typed subset was used in association tests.

The cohort was made up of roughly 670 healthy bone marrow donors. All cohort members were sampled while nominally healthy, although unrecorded immune exposures were likely present. The donor tested CMV seropositive, placing the donor among the 289 seropositive members of the cohort. Every donor gave a peripheral blood sample, and the peripheral blood mononuclear cells from that sample were used for TCR beta sequencing. The Qiagen DNeasy Blood Extraction Kit was used to extract genomic DNA from the blood cell samples. The method was the immunoSEQ multiplex PCR assay. The multiplex PCR relied on a mix of 60 forward primers for TCR Vbeta segments and 13 reverse primers for TCR Jbeta segments. The CDR3 region of rearranged TCR beta genes was amplified from genomic DNA by a multiplex PCR assay. Amplified TCR beta libraries were sequenced as 87-base-pair reads on the Illumina HiSeq System. In the original analysis: A later analysis tallied roughly 76 million unique TCR beta chains across the 700 or so repertoires, and about 12 million of those chains were shared by two or more donors. To remove PCR and sequencing errors, raw reads were error-corrected and collapsed into unique sequences using a nearest-neighbor algorithm that merged closely related sequences. Alignment of CDR3 sequences to IMGT reference sequences was used to assign V, D and J gene segments. Each retained sequence needed at least a six-nucleotide match to both a V gene segment and a J gene segment. Rearrangements were called productive when the CDR3 lacked stop codons and stayed in frame with V and J; all others were non-productive. CDR3 was defined according to IMGT convention as the region running from the second conserved V-encoded cysteine to the conserved J-encoded phenylalanine. The earlier analysis of approximately 590 of the donors excluded any sequence lacking an unambiguous match to a single V gene segment. An earlier analysis of several hundred of the donors called V segments functional above 56.7% productive rearrangements and segregating when the between-donor standard deviation exceeded 5%. A statistical classification framework was built for diagnosing cytomegalovirus status from the catalog of TCR beta chain sequences. V and J gene assignment, in a later analysis, came from comparing TCR nucleotide sequences with IMGT/GENE-DB human TR gene sequences. The TCRdist pipeline was used in a later analysis to assign CDR3 sequences and most-parsimonious VDJ recombination scenarios. A later analysis defined each TCR beta chain by its CDR3 amino acid sequence plus V-gene family, and excluded reads lacking a unique V-gene family. A later analysis removed nearly 600 highly shared, low-generation-probability nucleotide sequences to deal with suspected cross-contamination and a sequencing artifact. For each public chain, a later analysis derived a clonal expansion index from normalized ranks of inferred template counts within each repertoire. A later analysis computed generation probabilities with a VDJ recombination model fitted to out-of-frame rearrangements, and checked the results against IGoR. In a later analysis, hypergeometric tests were used to score TCR-TCR, TCR-HLA and TCR-CMV co-occurrence, with a repertoire-size bias correction applied to TCR pairs. To estimate false discovery rates, a later analysis permuted the HLA or CMV assignments 20 times. In a later analysis, co-occurring TCRs were grouped using DBSCAN, and TCRdist sequence similarity was added for clustering within HLA-allele-positive subsets. Repertoires with fewer than 30,000 or more than 120,000 public chains, plus five repertoires with anomalous nucleotide sharing, were excluded from co-occurrence clustering. As stored in TCRdb, this immuneACCESS dataset retains in-frame rearrangements with V and J assigned. A fraction of the clones does not appear; measured against another copy, unresolved V genes explain less than half of the discrepancy, and the remainder lacks a known reason. V and J calls and clone size are given by that table; D and trimming were obtained from the DNA. The sample table records about 190,000 clones; roughly four fifths of these occur just once. 2.5% to 4% of the sample rests with the top ten.

This clone showed up just a few times. It has no known antigen specificity. No quality values exist for individual bases; no much larger clone is one base distant. The CDR3, from cysteine to phenylalanine, totals 12 residues. The entry retains the CDR3 DNA only, 36 bases that are in frame from base 1. V gives up 7 bases and J gives up 6 bases, and the segment between their germline ends measures 11 bases. The germline V gene specifies MNHEY as CDR1 and SVGAGI as CDR2. Sequenced: PBMCs. The clonotype was recovered from a woman in her thirties in good health and CMV-seropositive. The rearranged chain carries TRBV6-5 and TRBJ2-3, with the D gene not clear enough to name. CDR3 sequence: CASKASRDTQYF. The DNA sequence follows: TGTGCCAGCAAAGCCTCTCGTGATACGCAGTATTTT.